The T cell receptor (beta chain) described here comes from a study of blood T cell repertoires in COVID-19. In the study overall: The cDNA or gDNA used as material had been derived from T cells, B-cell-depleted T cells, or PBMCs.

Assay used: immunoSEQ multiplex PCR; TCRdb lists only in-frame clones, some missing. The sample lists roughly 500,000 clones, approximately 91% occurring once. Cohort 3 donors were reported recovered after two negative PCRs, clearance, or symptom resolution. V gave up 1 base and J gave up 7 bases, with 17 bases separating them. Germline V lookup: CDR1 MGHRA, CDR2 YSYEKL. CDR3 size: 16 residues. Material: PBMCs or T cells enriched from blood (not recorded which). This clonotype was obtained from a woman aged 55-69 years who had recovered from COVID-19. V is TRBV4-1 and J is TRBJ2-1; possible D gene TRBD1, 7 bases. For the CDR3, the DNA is TGCGCCAGCAGCCAAGTCGTGCAGGGGGGTTGGAATGAGCAGTTCTTC. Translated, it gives CASSQVVQGGWNEQFF.